The TCR beta chain described here comes from a study of OX40 agonist ivuxolimab in advanced cancers. In terms of the full investigation: Ivuxolimab was a fully human IgG2 agonistic monoclonal antibody targeting the costimulatory receptor OX40 (CD134). A male proportion of around 80% and a mean age of roughly 58 years, ranging from about 20 to 80, were recorded for the dose-escalation cohort. Intravenous ivuxolimab was administered to patients every 2 weeks at six dose levels: 0.01, 0.1, 0.3, 1.5, 3 and 10 mg/kg. The purpose of peripheral TCRbeta sequencing was to test whether ivuxolimab changed TCR sequence diversity and led to clonal T-cell expansion. Three dose-escalation patients achieved partial responses, one with hepatocellular carcinoma and two with cutaneous melanoma. The monotherapy dose-escalation portion (N ≈ 50 patients) of the phase I ivuxolimab trial is reported in the paper. Of the approximately 50 dose-escalation patients, hepatocellular carcinoma was present in about 19, melanoma in around 15, renal cell carcinoma in 9 and head and neck cancer in 9. Prior anti-PD-1, anti-PD-L1 or anti-CTLA-4 therapy was permitted, and 30% to 50% of dose-escalation patients had received checkpoint inhibitors.

For sequencing of the TCRbeta CDR3 region, genomic DNA was extracted from the sorted cells. The immunoSEQ Assay was used for sequencing of TCRbeta CDR3 regions. TCRdb's version of the immuneACCESS table is confined to in-frame rearrangements and falls short of the full clone set. An unresolved V gene accounts for under half of the shortfall where checked; the remainder is of unknown origin. Counted in this sample were some 40,000 clones; just under 95% of them appeared once. 13% to 15% of the sample comes from the top ten. Patients with a history of autoimmune disease or receiving systemic immunosuppression were excluded from the trial. Peripheral blood for TCR sequencing was collected from all dose cohorts at baseline, on cycle 4 day 1, and on cycle 7 day 1. Samples came from an open-label, multicenter, first-in-human phase I dose-escalation trial of ivuxolimab. Adults with locally advanced or metastatic head and neck squamous cell, hepatocellular, melanoma or renal cell carcinoma were enrolled in the trial. CD4+ and CD8+ T cells were sorted separately from peripheral blood before TCR sequencing.

Results the study describes overall, beyond this receptor: After ivuxolimab, more expanded clones were found on average in CD8+ T cells than in CD4+ T cells. Low levels of normalized T-cell clonal expansion were also shown by some nonresponding patients. The antigen specificity of the clonally expanded peripheral T cells was not determined. At doses from 0.1 to 3.0 mg/kg, clonal expansion was seen in both CD4+ and CD8+ blood T cells between baseline and week 6. In the 0.1-3.0 mg/kg groups, partial responders were among the patients with the lowest normalized peripheral clonal expansion, particularly in CD8+ T cells.

CDR1 and CDR2, looked up from the germline V gene, are MDHEN and SYDVKM. The CDR3 runs 15 amino acids, cysteine and phenylalanine included. CDR3 DNA only is kept here, 45 bases in frame from base 1. Relative to germline, V is 4 bases shorter and J is 0 bases shorter, with 11 bases between their ends. Concerning this clone itself: Its antigen is unknown. No much larger clonotype is one base removed from it; base qualities were not supplied.

The input for sequencing was CD4+ or CD8+ T cells sorted from blood, taken in a trial of the OX40 agonist ivuxolimab. The source of this sequence is an adult with an advanced solid tumor such as melanoma, head and neck, liver or kidney cancer. Recombination connected TRBV28 to TRBJ2-3; the D gene is possibly TRBD2, with 6 bases matching. The base sequence is TGTGCCAGCAGTTCACTTCGGGAGAGCACAGATACGCAGTATTTT. This sequence encodes CASSSLRESTDTQYF. Where the CDR3 stops, the reference TRBV28 and TRBJ2-3 genes take over; the full variable domain is DVKVTQSSRYLVKRTGEKVFLECVQDMDHENMFWYRQDPGLGLRLIYFSYDVKMKEKGDIPEGYSVSREKKERFSLILESASTNQTSMYLCASSSLRESTDTQYFGPGTRLTVL.